A single sample gave rise to the 27 T cell receptor beta chains below, sequenced in a study of Graves' ophthalmopathy and Graves' hyperthyroidism. Scientists amplified the TCR beta CDR3 regions from RNA transcripts. First-round RT-PCR employed HTBI primers, with a second-round multiplex PCR after it. Each CDR3 protein gets one entry after TCRdb re-called the multiplex PCR reads with MiXCR. The sample records over 150,000 distinct CDR3 sequences, approximately 40% being singletons. Material: peripheral blood. These receptors were obtained from a middle-aged woman with Graves' ophthalmopathy.

Many counts were recorded for this clonotype. The rearrangement uses TRBV30 and TRBJ1-1; D gene unclear. CDR1 is GTSNPN and CDR2 is SVGIG in the germline V gene (reference sequence). The V end lost 2 bases, the J end lost 0 bases, and 7 bases lay between the germline ends. The CDR3 is made up of 13 amino acids. CDR3 coding DNA: TGTGCCTGGAGTTACAGCATGAACACTGAAGCTTTCTTT. It encodes CAWSYSMNTEAFF.

This clonotype occurred many times. The V and J genes are TRBV11-2 and TRBJ2-7; 7 bases align to TRBD1. The CDR3 totals 14 residues. Germline V gene data show CDR1 as SGHAT and CDR2 as FQNNGV. J gave up 1 base and V 5 bases, and 5 bases lay outside the gene matches. CDR3 loop: CASSENRGSYEQYF. The CDR3 coding sequence is TGTGCCAGCAGCGAAAACAGGGGATCCTACGAGCAGTACTTC.

The chain has TRBV4-2 and TRBJ2-7, with unresolved D. The V end lost 4 bases, the J end lost 2 bases, and 15 bases lay between the germline ends. This CDR3 is 15 amino acids long. Germline-derived CDR1 and CDR2 are LGHNA and YNFKEQ. The CDR3 protein is CASSLDPDPPYEQYF. CDR3 nucleotides: TGTGCCAGCAGCCTAGACCCGGACCCTCCCTACGAGCAGTACTTC.

V is TRBV11-2 and J is TRBJ2-5, with D possibly called TRBD1 or TRBD2 (5 bases each). Per germline, CDR1 SGHAT and CDR2 FQNNGV. V gave up 2 bases and J gave up 11 bases, with 12 bases separating them. The CDR3 contains 12 residues. CDR3 nucleotides: TGTGCCAGCAGCTTACGGGGCTCTCAGCAGTACTTC. As protein: CASSLRGSQQYF.

This clonotype has at least ten counts. The V and J genes are TRBV29-1 and TRBJ1-5; TRBD1 aligns across 7 bases. Germline V gives CDR1 SQVTM, CDR2 ANQGSEA. V lost 6 bases and J lost 0; bases outside the gene matches: 8. The CDR3 is 15 residues long. DNA for the CDR3: TGCAGCGTCGGCGAACAGGGGAATAGCAATCAGCCCCAGCATTTT. Translated, it gives CSVGEQGNSNQPQHF.

The V call is TRBV6-1, the J call TRBJ1-5; the D gene is possibly TRBD1 (6 bases). Germline CDR1 and CDR2: MNHNS and SASEGT. This CDR3 spans 15 amino acids. Trimming removed 5 bases from V and 0 bases from J, with 11 bases in between. CDR3 nucleotide sequence: TGTGCCAGCAGTCCCTACAGGGTTAGCAATCAGCCCCAGCATTTT. This codes for CASSPYRVSNQPQHF.

This clonotype was detected ten times or more. The V call is TRBV12-3 or TRBV12-4, the J call TRBJ2-2; 9 bases line up with TRBD2. With 0 bases clipped from V and 6 bases from J, the junction kept 5 bases outside the gene matches. The CDR3 covers 16 residues. CDR3 nucleotide sequence: TGTGCCAGCAGTTTAGCTAGCGGGAGTTTAGCCGGGGAGCTGTTTTTT. Translation gives CASSLASGSLAGELFF.

The genes are TRBV6-1 and TRBJ1-2; D is unclear. CDR3 length: 12 residues. From germline, CDR1 is MNHNS and CDR2 SASEGT. The V end lost 6 bases, the J end lost 3 bases, and 8 bases lay between the germline ends. CDR3 amino acids: CASRLAHYGYTF. The CDR3 DNA reads as TGTGCCAGCAGGTTGGCCCACTATGGCTACACCTTC.

V gene TRBV6-2 or TRBV6-3 combines with J gene TRBJ1-1, with TRBD1 as a possible D gene (5 bases). This CDR3 comprises 16 residues. The V end lost 1 base, the J end lost 5 bases, and 17 bases lay between the germline ends. Germline values: CDR1 MNHEY, CDR2 SVGEGT. The CDR3 DNA reads as TGTGCCAGCAGTTACTTGGCCCCTGACAGCCATACTGAAGCTTTCTTT. This codes for CASSYLAPDSHTEAFF.

This clonotype has at least ten counts. This chain uses TRBV6-5 with TRBJ1-1; D may be TRBD1 (6 bases). The CDR3 length is 15 residues. V dropped 5 bases and J dropped 3 bases, with 16 bases sitting between them. In germline, CDR1 is MNHEY, CDR2 SVGAGI. As DNA, the CDR3 is TGTGCCAGCAGTCCAAACAGGGAGTCGGACACTGAAGCTTTCTTT. Amino acids: CASSPNRESDTEAFF.

The V gene is TRBV11-1, the J gene TRBJ1-1; 7 bases align to TRBD1. The CDR3 is 17 residues long. Germline V gene sequence: CDR1 SGHAT, CDR2 FQDESV (reference sequence). Losses at the gene ends were 2 bases for V and 0 bases for J; bases not matched to a gene: 9. The CDR3 bases are TGTGCCAGCAGCTTAACCCGGACAGGCAACATGAACACTGAAGCTTTCTTT. This encodes CASSLTRTGNMNTEAFF. Combining the CDR3 with reference TRBV11-1 and TRBJ1-1 gives the whole variable domain EAEVAQSPRYKITEKSQAVAFWCDPISGHATLYWYRQILGQGPELLVQFQDESVVDDSQLPKDRFSAERLKGVDSTLKIQPAELGDSAMYLCASSLTRTGNMNTEAFFGQGTRLTVV.

The chain recombines TRBV6-1 with TRBJ2-7; tentatively, D is TRBD1 (6 bases). This CDR3 region has 12 residues. The V end lost 8 bases, the J end lost 2 bases, and 10 bases lay between the germline ends. Germline CDR1 MNHNS, CDR2 SASEGT. The CDR3 region has the DNA TGTGCCAGCGGCTCAGGGGCCTACGAGCAGTACTTC. Encoded protein: CASGSGAYEQYF.

This chain uses TRBV6-2 or TRBV6-3 with TRBJ2-7; 7 positions agree with TRBD1. The trim removed 2 bases at V and 2 bases at J, leaving 12 bases unmatched. There are 17 residues in the CDR3. Looked up from germline, CDR1 is MNHEY and CDR2 is SVGEGT. The CDR3 DNA is TGTGCCAGCAGTTACACTAAAACCGGGACAGATCCCTACGAGCAGTACTTC. Residues: CASSYTKTGTDPYEQYF.

This clonotype was detected ten times or more. V and J are TRBV7-6 and TRBJ2-5; TRBD2 agrees at 14 bases. Per germline, CDR1 SGHVS and CDR2 FNYEAQ. CDR3 length: 17 residues. J was trimmed by 4 bases and V by 5 bases; bases with no gene match: 9. The CDR3 region has the DNA TGTGCCAGCAGCAAAAGAGGGACTAGCGGGGGAGGAGAGACCCAGTACTTC. Its protein product is CASSKRGTSGGGETQYF.

V is TRBV5-5 and J is TRBJ2-5; no clear D gene. The V end lost 2 bases, the J end lost 5 bases, and 7 bases lay between the germline ends. Germline CDR1 and CDR2: SGHKS and YYEKEE (reference sequence). CDR3 length: 12 amino acids. CDR3 region: CASSFNFETQYF. For the CDR3, the DNA is TGTGCCAGCAGCTTTAACTTCGAGACCCAGTACTTC.

This clonotype was found many times. The rearrangement joins TRBV19 to TRBJ2-6, with a weak D call TRBD1 (6 bases). V was cut by 5 bases and J by 2 bases, with 10 bases left in between. CDR1 is LNHDA and CDR2 is SQIVND in the germline V gene (reference sequence). This CDR3 is 15 amino acids long. CDR3 nucleotides: TGTGCCAGTAGTTCGAAGGGGGCTGGGGCCAACGTCCTGACTTTC. It specifies CASSSKGAGANVLTF.

J is TRBJ2-7 and V is TRBV27; D gene unclear. V was shortened by 3 bases and J by 3 bases, with 12 bases between the two germline ends. The CDR3 length is 14 residues. Looked up from germline, CDR1 is MNHEY and CDR2 is SMNVEV (reference sequence). CDR3 protein: CASSFSLSLYEQYF. The CDR3 coding sequence is TGTGCCAGCAGTTTTAGTTTATCCCTCTACGAGCAGTACTTC.

The sample holds many counts of this clonotype. This CDR3 reads CASSIKRGANTGELFF. CDR3 nucleotide sequence: TGTGCCAGTAGTATCAAGCGGGGGGCAAACACCGGGGAGCTGTTTTTT. This chain uses TRBV19 with TRBJ2-2, with TRBD2 identical over 9 bases. V dropped 3 bases and J dropped 2; count of bases not matched to a gene: 4. Germline lookup yields CDR1 LNHDA and CDR2 SQIVND (reference sequence). The CDR3 loop spans 16 amino acids.

V is TRBV3-1 and J is TRBJ1-1; D gene ambiguous. Trimming took off 0 bases at V and 5 bases at J, with 13 bases between the two ends. This CDR3 spans 15 amino acids. CDR1 is LGHDT, CDR2 YNNKEL, per germline (reference sequence). For the CDR3, the DNA is TGTGCCAGCAGCCAAGAGGTTTCGGGTGAGACTGAAGCTTTCTTT. It translates to CASSQEVSGETEAFF.

This sequence joins TRBV6-5 and TRBJ1-1; D is uncertain. V was clipped by 4 bases and J by 8 bases, with 17 bases between them. The CDR3 has 14 amino acids. Per germline, CDR1 MNHEY and CDR2 SVGAGI. This CDR3 is CASSSNGRRPEAFF. The CDR3 DNA reads as TGTGCCAGCAGTTCGAACGGCCGCCGCCCAGAAGCTTTCTTT.

J is TRBJ2-5 and V is TRBV12-3 or TRBV12-4; 10 bases are shared with TRBD1. CDR3 length: 15 amino acids. J lost 5 bases, V lost 5 bases, and 8 bases had no gene match. CDR3 region: CASSPVGQGLETQYF. The CDR3 DNA reads TGTGCCAGCAGTCCGGTGGGACAGGGGCTGGAGACCCAGTACTTC.

This clonotype was recorded many times. The chain couples TRBV10-2 to TRBJ2-5; 12 bases are shared with TRBD2. The germline gives CDR1 WSHSY, CDR2 SAAADI. The CDR3 length is 17 residues. V lost 6 bases and J lost 2; bases outside the gene matches: 10. Here the CDR3 DNA reads TGCGCCAGCAGCTCCGGGACTAGCGGGTACTTACAAGAGACCCAGTACTTC. Translated, it gives CASSSGTSGYLQETQYF.

This clonotype was found many times. V usage is TRBV15 and J usage is TRBJ1-2, with D tentatively TRBD1 (6 bases). Looked up from germline, CDR1 is LNHNV and CDR2 is YYDKDF (reference sequence). This CDR3 is built from 15 residues. Trimming cost V 0 bases and J 5 bases, with 13 bases left between them. In DNA, the CDR3 is TGTGCCACCAGCAGAGAGAGCAGGGGAGCATATGGCTACACCTTC. Protein product: CATSRESRGAYGYTF.

This clonotype was recorded many times. V usage is TRBV7-8 and J usage is TRBJ2-7, with 10 positions matching TRBD1. V lost 5 bases to trimming and J lost 6 bases; unmatched junction nucleotides: 7. Germline CDR1 SGHVS, CDR2 FQNEAQ. This CDR3 is 14 amino acids long. The DNA for the CDR3 is TGTGCCAGCAGCCCAGGGACAGGGGCCCGCGAGCAGTACTTC. Its translation is CASSPGTGAREQYF.

This clonotype was picked up many times. The chain has TRBV12-3 or TRBV12-4 and TRBJ2-5, with D unresolved. V lost 4 bases, J lost 1 base, and 10 bases lay in between. The CDR3 runs to 14 residues. The CDR3 sequence is CASSWIGFQETQYF. The CDR3, as DNA: TGTGCCAGCAGTTGGATCGGGTTCCAAGAGACCCAGTACTTC.

This sequence joins TRBV27 and TRBJ1-6; D remains ambiguous. The V gene's germline CDR1 is MNHEY and CDR2 SMNVEV (reference sequence). This CDR3 has 14 amino acids. Trimming cost V 2 bases and J 9 bases, with 11 bases left between them. The CDR3 is CASSLGPFGSPLHF. As DNA, the CDR3 is TGTGCCAGCAGTTTAGGACCTTTTGGTTCACCCCTCCACTTT.

The chain employs TRBV15 and TRBJ1-6; D is ambiguous. This CDR3 comprises 15 residues. The germline CDR1 and CDR2 sequences are LNHNV and YYDKDF (reference sequence). Between the trimmed V and J ends, which lost 3 bases and 5 bases, there was a span of 11 bases. The DNA of the CDR3 is TGTGCCACCAGCAGTGAACCGGGGAATAATTCACCCCTCCACTTT. Amino acid sequence: CATSSEPGNNSPLHF.